This T cell receptor (beta chain) was retrieved from a study of neoadjuvant anti-PD-1 for oral cavity cancer. Profiled with immunoSEQ multiplex PCR; TCRdb holds only in-frame clones, not every one. This sample has around 7,500 clones, with approximately 70% found just once. V was pared by 1 base and J by 5 bases, with 6 bases between. This CDR3 comprises 11 residues. CDR1 SQVTM and CDR2 ANQGSEA come from the germline V gene. Time point: after neoadjuvant nivolumab, at surgical resection. This chain uses TRBV29-1 with TRBJ2-7; D is uncertain. The receptor was isolated from a person aged 35-79 years with oral cavity squamous cell carcinoma. The sample here was PBMCs, taken after nivolumab (anti-PD-1) treatment. CDR3 in amino acids: CSVEGVHEQYF. The DNA of the CDR3 is TGCAGCGTTGAAGGGGTCCACGAGCAGTACTTC.